This record looks at one T cell receptor beta chain sequence and its context. It lacks a known antigen. No much larger clone exists at a distance of one base, and base qualities are not known. CDR1 and CDR2 were assigned from the germline V gene as KGHSH and LQKENI. The cysteine opens and the phenylalanine closes a CDR3 of 13 amino acids. The kept DNA is CDR3 alone, 39 bases in frame from the first base. V and J are trimmed by 4 bases and 3 bases, and the gene matches miss 3 bases of the junction. The data stem from a study of blood T cell repertoires in COVID-19 (dated by TCRdb to 2018 to 2020). For the wider study: Samples covering the acute and convalescent phases of COVID-19 were provided by collaborators in the United States, Italy and Spain. Subjects who had been exposed to COVID-19, were actively infected with it, or had recovered from it provided the deeply sampled blood TCRbeta repertoires that made up the dataset. Where available, HLA class I and class II types were obtained from metadata supplied by the sample provider rather than from assay-based typing. The material from the prospective study consisted of cDNA or gDNA derived from T cells, B-cell-depleted T cells, or PBMCs. The samples were drawn from the first 160 participants of the ongoing ImmuneRACE study and from over 950 subjects provided by 6 global collaborators. A de-identified subject ID, COVID-19 status, age in years and sex were almost always included in the sample metadata. The repertoires were released in a freely available public database meant as a resource for research on the immune response to SARS-CoV-2. General findings and caveats noted by the study authors: How much clinical and demographic metadata was included differed by source and by participant, and the metadata was provided uncurated.

Whole blood was collected in K2EDTA tubes by collaborating institutions according to the institutions' own protocols. For TCRbeta analysis, collaborators shipped samples in one of three forms: frozen whole blood, isolated PBMCs, or DNA extracted from either of those sample types. The immunoSEQ Assay, a bias-controlled multiplex PCR, was used to amplify TCRbeta CDR3 regions from genomic DNA. The original methods were these. The number of nucleated cells in each sample was estimated by amplification of reference gene primers within the assay. To quantify the absolute abundance of each unique TCRbeta CDR3 rearrangement, sequence reads were collapsed and filtered. Productive Simpson clonality was computed per sample as the square root of Simpson's diversity index over productive rearrangements. This immuneACCESS table, as held by TCRdb, lists in-frame sequences with V and J called but not all clones. Of the missing ones, under half trace to an unresolved V gene in checked studies; the others have no known cause. From that table come the V and J calls and clone size; the DNA was used to work out D and trimming. The sample contains about 170,000 clones, about four fifths of them found a single time. About 8.4% of the sample comes from the top ten.

This TCR was sampled from a woman in her 70s with acute or convalescent COVID-19. Recombination linked TRBV18 to TRBJ2-7, with TRBD1 identical over 7 junction bases. Material for sequencing was peripheral blood. Here is the DNA: TGTGCCAGCTCACGGGGACAGTACTACGAGCAGTACTTC. This encodes CASSRGQYYEQYF.